This T cell receptor (beta chain) stems from a study of T cell responses to AZD1222 COVID-19 vaccine. Measured with immunoSEQ multiplex PCR; TCRdb has only the in-frame clones, and not every one. The sample carries about 200,000 clones, under 95% recorded once. V lost 4 bases and J 2 bases, leaving 17 bases between the germline ends. Germline lookup yields CDR1 MGHRA and CDR2 YSYEKL. CDR3 size: 16 residues. The chain has TRBV4-1 and TRBJ1-2, with D tentatively TRBD1 (6 bases). The sample in question was peripheral blood, obtained 28 days after the second AZD1222 dose. The clonotype was recovered from an adult who received the AZD1222 COVID-19 vaccine. CDR3 region: CASSRSGTSENYGYTF. In DNA form, the CDR3 reads TGCGCCAGCAGCCGAAGCGGGACATCCGAAAACTATGGCTACACCTTC.